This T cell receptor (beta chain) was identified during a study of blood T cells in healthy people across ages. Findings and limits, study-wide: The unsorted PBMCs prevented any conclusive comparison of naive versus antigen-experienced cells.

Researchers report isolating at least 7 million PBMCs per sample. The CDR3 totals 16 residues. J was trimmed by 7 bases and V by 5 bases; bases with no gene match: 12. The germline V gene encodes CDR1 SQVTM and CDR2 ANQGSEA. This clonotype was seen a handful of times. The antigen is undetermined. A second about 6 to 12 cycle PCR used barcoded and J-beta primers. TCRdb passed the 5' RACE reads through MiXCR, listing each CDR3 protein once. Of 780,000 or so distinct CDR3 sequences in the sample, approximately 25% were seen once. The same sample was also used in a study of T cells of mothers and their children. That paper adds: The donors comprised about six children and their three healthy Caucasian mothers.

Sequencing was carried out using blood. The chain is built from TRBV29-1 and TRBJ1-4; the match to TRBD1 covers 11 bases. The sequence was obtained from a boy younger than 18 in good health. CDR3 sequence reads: CSVTTAGGTGGEKLFF. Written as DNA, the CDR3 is TGCAGCGTTACCACGGCGGGTGGGACAGGGGGTGAAAAACTGTTTTTT.